These 9 T cell receptor beta chains were sequenced from one sample in a study of blood T cells in healthy people across ages. Sample-barcoded 5' priming and a J-beta primer mix drove a second PCR of roughly 6 to 12 cycles. From the 5' RACE reads, TCRdb called clonotypes with MiXCR, one entry per CDR3 protein. The sample has 1.5 million to 2 million distinct CDR3 sequences; approximately 40% are singletons. The sequenced sample was blood. The receptors stem from a human donor in good health.

This clonotype was recorded a few times. V and J are TRBV7-3 and TRBJ2-5, with TRBD2 matching 7 bases. The CDR3 has 15 amino acids. The ends lost 2 bases at V and 4 bases at J; junction bases unmatched: 7. CDR1 is SGHTA and CDR2 is FQGTGA in the germline V gene. CDR3 loop: CASSLQRGEGETQYF. The CDR3 coding sequence is TGTGCCAGCAGCTTACAACGGGGGGAGGGAGAGACCCAGTACTTC.

The chain joins TRBV7-2 to TRBJ1-1; D unresolved. V was shortened by 2 bases and J by 1 base, with 11 bases between the two germline ends. CDR1 SGHTA and CDR2 FQGNSA come from the germline V gene. CDR3 length: 15 residues. DNA for the CDR3: TGTGCCAGCAGCTTAAGGCCAGGAGAGAACACTGAAGCTTTCTTT. Its translation is CASSLRPGENTEAFF.

This clonotype turned up a few times. This chain uses TRBV11-2 with TRBJ2-3; 7 bases line up with TRBD2. The CDR3 is 11 amino acids. Per the germline V gene, CDR1 is SGHAT and CDR2 is FQNNGV. With V trimmed by 3 bases and J by 10 bases, 1 base remained unmatched. CDR3 sequence: CASSLAGAQYF. CDR3 DNA: TGTGCCAGCAGCTTGGCGGGGGCGCAGTATTTT. The variable domain in full, with the rest retrieved from reference TRBV11-2 and TRBJ2-3, is EAGVAQSPRYKIIEKRQSVAFWCNPISGHATLYWYQQILGQGPKLLIQFQNNGVVDDSQLPKDRFSAERLKGVDSTLKIQPAKLEDSAVYLCASSLAGAQYFGPGTRLTVL.

This clonotype was recorded a few times. This rearrangement joins TRBV7-2 to TRBJ2-3; 8 bases are a match to TRBD1. This CDR3 region has 14 residues. J gave up 8 bases and V 5 bases, and 9 bases lay outside the gene matches. Germline values: CDR1 SGHTA, CDR2 FQGNSA. CDR3 bases: TGTGCCAGCAGCCTCCAGGGGGCTGACGGTACGCAGTATTTT. Protein sequence: CASSLQGADGTQYF.

J is TRBJ2-5 and V is TRBV9, with D unresolved. This CDR3 is 12 amino acids long. The germline V and J ends were trimmed by 6 bases and 4 bases, with 10 bases remaining between them. From germline, CDR1 is SGDLS and CDR2 YYNGEE. The CDR3 sequence: CASKGLGETQYF. The CDR3 bases are TGTGCCAGCAAGGGTTTGGGAGAGACCCAGTACTTC.

The gene calls are TRBV12-3 or TRBV12-4 and TRBJ1-2; TRBD1 might be the D (6 bases). CDR3 length equals 14 residues. V gave up 6 bases and J gave up 4 bases, with 15 bases separating them. CDR3 sequence (DNA): TGTGCCAGCAGCCCGGGACACGACCTCTATGGCTACACCTTC. Translating it yields CASSPGHDLYGYTF.

The V call is TRBV6-6, the J call TRBJ1-1; tentative D call: TRBD1 (6 bases). V was shortened by 8 bases and J by 4 bases, with 20 bases between the two germline ends. This CDR3 has 15 residues. The germline gives CDR1 MNHNY, CDR2 SVGAGI (reference sequence). The CDR3 region has the DNA TGTGCCAGCCTGGGGGGCGGTCGGGTTGGCACTGAAGCTTTCTTT. Amino acid sequence: CASLGGGRVGTEAFF.

The rearrangement uses TRBV6-1 and TRBJ2-3; D ambiguous. Looked up from germline, CDR1 is MNHNS and CDR2 is SASEGT. The CDR3 extends over 14 amino acids. Trimming removed 4 bases from V and 2 bases from J, with 10 bases in between. The CDR3 sequence is CASSVSQYTDTQYF. DNA of the CDR3: TGTGCCAGCAGTGTCTCACAGTACACAGATACGCAGTATTTT.

The CDR3 sequence is CASARQGETQYF. The CDR3 nucleotides read TGTGCCAGCGCCCGACAGGGAGAGACCCAGTACTTC. The J gene is TRBJ2-7, the V gene TRBV12-3 or TRBV12-4, with TRBD1 identical over 7 bases. With the DNA end fitting TRBJ2-5 better, the J assignment may be wrong. CDR3 size: 12 residues.